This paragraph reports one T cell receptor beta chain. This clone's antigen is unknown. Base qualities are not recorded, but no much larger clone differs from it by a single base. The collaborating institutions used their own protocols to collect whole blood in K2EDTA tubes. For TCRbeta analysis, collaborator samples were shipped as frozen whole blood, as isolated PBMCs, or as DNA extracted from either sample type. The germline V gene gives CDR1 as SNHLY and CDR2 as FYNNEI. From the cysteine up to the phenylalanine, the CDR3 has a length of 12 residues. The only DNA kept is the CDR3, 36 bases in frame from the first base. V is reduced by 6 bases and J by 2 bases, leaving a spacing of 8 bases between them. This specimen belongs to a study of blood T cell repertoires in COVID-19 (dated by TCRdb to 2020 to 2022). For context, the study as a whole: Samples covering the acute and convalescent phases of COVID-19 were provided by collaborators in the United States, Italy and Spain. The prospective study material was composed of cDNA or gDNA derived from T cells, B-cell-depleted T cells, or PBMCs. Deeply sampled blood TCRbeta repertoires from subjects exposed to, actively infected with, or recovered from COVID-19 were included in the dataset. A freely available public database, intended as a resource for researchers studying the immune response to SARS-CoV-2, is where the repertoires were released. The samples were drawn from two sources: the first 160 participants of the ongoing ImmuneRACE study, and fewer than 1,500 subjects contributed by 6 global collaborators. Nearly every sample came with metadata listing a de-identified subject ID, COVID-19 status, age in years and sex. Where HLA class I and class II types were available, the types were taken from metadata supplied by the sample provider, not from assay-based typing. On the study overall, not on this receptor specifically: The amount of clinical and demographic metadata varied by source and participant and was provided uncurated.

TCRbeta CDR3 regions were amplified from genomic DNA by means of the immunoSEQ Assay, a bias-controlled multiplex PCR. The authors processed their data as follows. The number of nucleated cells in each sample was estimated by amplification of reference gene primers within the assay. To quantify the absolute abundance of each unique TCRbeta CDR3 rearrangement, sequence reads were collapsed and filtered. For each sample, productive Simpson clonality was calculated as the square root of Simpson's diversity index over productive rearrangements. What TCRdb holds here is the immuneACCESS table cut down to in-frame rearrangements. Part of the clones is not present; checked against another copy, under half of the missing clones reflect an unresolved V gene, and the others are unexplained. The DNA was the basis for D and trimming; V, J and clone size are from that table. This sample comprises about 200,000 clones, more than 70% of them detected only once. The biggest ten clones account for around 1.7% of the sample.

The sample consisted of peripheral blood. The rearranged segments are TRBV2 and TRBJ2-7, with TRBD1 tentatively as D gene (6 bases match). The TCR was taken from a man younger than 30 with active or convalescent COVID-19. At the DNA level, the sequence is TGTGCCAGCAGCCGGGACACCTACGAGCAGTACTTC. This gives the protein CASSRDTYEQYF.